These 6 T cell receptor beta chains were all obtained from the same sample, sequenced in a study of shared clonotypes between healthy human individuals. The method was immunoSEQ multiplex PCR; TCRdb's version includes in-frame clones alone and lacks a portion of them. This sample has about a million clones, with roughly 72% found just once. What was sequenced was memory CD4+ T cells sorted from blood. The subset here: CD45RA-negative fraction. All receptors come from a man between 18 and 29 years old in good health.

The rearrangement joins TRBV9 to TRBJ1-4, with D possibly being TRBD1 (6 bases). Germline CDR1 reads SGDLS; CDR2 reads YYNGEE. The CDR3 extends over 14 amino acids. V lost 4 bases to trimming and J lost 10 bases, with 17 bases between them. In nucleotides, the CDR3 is TGTGCCAGCAGCATACAGGGAGAAGGGGGAAAACTGTTTTTT. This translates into CASSIQGEGGKLFF.

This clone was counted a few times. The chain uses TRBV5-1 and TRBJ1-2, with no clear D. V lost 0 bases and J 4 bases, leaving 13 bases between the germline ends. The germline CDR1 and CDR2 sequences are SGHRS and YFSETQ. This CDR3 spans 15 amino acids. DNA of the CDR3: TGCGCCAGCAGCTTGGGTTCAGTTCAATCCTATGGCTACACCTTC. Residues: CASSLGSVQSYGYTF. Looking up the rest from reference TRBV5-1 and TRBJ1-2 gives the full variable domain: KAGVTQTPRYLIKTRGQQVTLSCSPISGHRSVSWYQQTPGQGLQFLFEYFSETQRNKGNFPGRFSGRQFSNSRSEMNVSTLELGDSALYLCASSLGSVQSYGYTFGSGTRLTVV.

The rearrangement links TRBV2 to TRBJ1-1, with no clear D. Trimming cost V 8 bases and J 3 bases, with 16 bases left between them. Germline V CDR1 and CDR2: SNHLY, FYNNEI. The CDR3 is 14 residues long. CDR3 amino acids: CASGKRVRDTEAFF. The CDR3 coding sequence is TGTGCCAGCGGTAAGAGGGTGCGTGACACTGAAGCTTTCTTT.

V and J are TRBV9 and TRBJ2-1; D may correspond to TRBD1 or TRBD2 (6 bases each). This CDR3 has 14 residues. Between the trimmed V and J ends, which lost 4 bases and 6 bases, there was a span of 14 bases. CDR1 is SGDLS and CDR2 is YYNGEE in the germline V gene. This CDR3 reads CASSKLGGGNEQFF. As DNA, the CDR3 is TGTGCCAGCAGCAAATTAGGAGGGGGCAATGAGCAGTTCTTC.

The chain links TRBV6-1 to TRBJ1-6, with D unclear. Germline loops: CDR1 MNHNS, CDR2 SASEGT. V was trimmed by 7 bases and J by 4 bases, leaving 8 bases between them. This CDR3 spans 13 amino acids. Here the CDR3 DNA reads TGTGCCAGCAATGAGTTTTATAATTCACCCCTCCACTTT. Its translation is CASNEFYNSPLHF.

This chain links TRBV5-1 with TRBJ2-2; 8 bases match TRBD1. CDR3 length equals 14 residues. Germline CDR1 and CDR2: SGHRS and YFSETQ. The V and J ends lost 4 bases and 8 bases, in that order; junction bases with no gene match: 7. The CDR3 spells CASSEGTGPGELFF. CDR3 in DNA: TGCGCCAGCAGCGAAGGGACAGGCCCGGGGGAGCTGTTTTTT.